These 6 T cell receptor beta chains were sequenced from one sample in a study of cytomegalovirus exposure and HLA in healthy donors. In the PCR, 60 Vbeta and 13 Jbeta primers were used. TCRdb keeps only in-frame clones here, not all; method: immunoSEQ multiplex PCR. The table shows about 160,000 clones, with roughly 80% occurring only once. Sample: PBMCs. These receptors originate from a female donor in good health and CMV-seronegative.

The chain uses TRBV7-2 and TRBJ2-3; 8 bases agree with TRBD2. Germline lookup yields CDR1 SGHTA and CDR2 FQGNSA. The V and J ends lost 4 bases and 6 bases, in that order; junction bases with no gene match: 9. The CDR3 is 15 residues long. In DNA, the CDR3 is TGTGCCAGCAGCTCACTCCGGACTAGCTGGGATACGCAGTATTTT. This gives the protein CASSSLRTSWDTQYF.

The chain joins TRBV19 to TRBJ1-2; 7 positions match TRBD1. Per the germline V gene, CDR1 is LNHDA and CDR2 is SQIVND (reference sequence). With V trimmed by 6 bases and J by 4 bases, 5 bases remained unmatched. CDR3 length equals 13 residues. CDR3 loop: CASSVTGVYGYTF. The DNA for the CDR3 is TGTGCCAGTAGCGTTACAGGGGTCTATGGCTACACCTTC.

The genes are TRBV5-4 and TRBJ2-7; 10 bases line up with TRBD1. The CDR3 runs 14 residues. Per the germline V gene, CDR1 is SGHNT and CDR2 is YYREEE (reference sequence). Trimming took 4 bases from V and 2 from J; bases not matched to a gene: 3. This chain's CDR3 is CASSATGGAYEQYF. CDR3 nucleotide sequence: TGTGCCAGCAGCGCGACAGGGGGCGCCTACGAGCAGTACTTC.

This clone was recorded only once. The rearrangement joins TRBV30 to TRBJ2-7; TRBD2 matches at 9 bases. The trim removed 3 bases at V and 7 bases at J, leaving 13 bases unmatched. Germline V gene sequence: CDR1 GTSNPN, CDR2 SVGIG (reference sequence). There are 15 residues in the CDR3. CDR3 DNA: TGTGCCTGGAGAACCCGGGGTAGCGGGAGTAGTGAGCAGTACTTC. Translated: CAWRTRGSGSSEQYF.

The rearrangement uses TRBV29-1 and TRBJ1-5; D possibly corresponds to TRBD1 (5 bases). Germline V gene lookup returns CDR1 SQVTM and CDR2 ANQGSEA. The CDR3 has 12 amino acids. V lost 4 bases, J lost 5 bases, and 9 bases lay in between. CDR3 protein: CSVGAGDQPQHF. The CDR3 DNA reads TGCAGCGTTGGTGCGGGGGATCAGCCCCAGCATTTT.

This chain connects TRBV18 to TRBJ2-7; 7 nucleotides match TRBD1. The J segment lost 3 bases and the V segment lost 6 bases, leaving 5 bases of the junction unmatched. The CDR3 runs 13 residues. The V gene's germline CDR1 is KGHSH and CDR2 LQKENI. In DNA form, the CDR3 reads TGTGCCAGCTCGCTCGCAGGGGGCTACGAGCAGTACTTC. It translates to CASSLAGGYEQYF. The full variable domain, rest sourced from reference TRBV18 and TRBJ2-7, is NAGVMQNPRHLVRRRGQEARLRCSPMKGHSHVYWYRQLPEEGLKFMVYLQKENIIDESGMPKERFSAEFPKEGPSILRIQQVVRGDSAAYFCASSLAGGYEQYFGPGTRLTVT.